A single sample is the source of the 9 T cell receptor beta chains below, sequenced in a study of neurological immune-mediated disorders. MiXCR was run by TCRdb on the 5' RACE reads, yielding one entry per CDR3 protein. The sample records 81,000 or so distinct CDR3 sequences, around 14% being singletons. The time point is: longitudinal time-point 2. Sequenced material: PBMCs. The source is a female donor with HTLV-1-associated myelopathy (HAM/TSP).

This clonotype was observed many times. The rearrangement joins TRBV29-1 to TRBJ1-1, with TRBD1 as a possible D gene (5 bases). CDR1 and CDR2 from the germline V gene are SQVTM and ANQGSEA. This CDR3 has 14 residues. Trimming cost V 6 bases and J 2 bases, with 16 bases left between them. Here the CDR3 DNA reads TGCAGCGTGTTACCGGGACGGCTAAACACTGAAGCTTTCTTT. Its translation is CSVLPGRLNTEAFF.

This clonotype was recorded at least ten times. The chain recombines TRBV6-6 with TRBJ2-3, with D possibly called TRBD1 or TRBD2 (6 bases each). The CDR3 spans 15 residues. The germline gives CDR1 MNHNY, CDR2 SVGAGI (reference sequence). V lost 4 bases and J lost 2, with 13 bases in between. The CDR3 bases are TGTGCCAGCAGTTCTCGGGGGACATACACAGATACGCAGTATTTT. It is translated as CASSSRGTYTDTQYF.

This clonotype was seen ten or more times. V gene TRBV19 combines with J gene TRBJ2-2, with a possible D match to TRBD1 (6 bases). The length of the CDR3 is 14 residues. Deletions cut 7 bases from V and 4 bases from J, with 13 bases between. CDR1 and CDR2 from the germline V gene are LNHDA and SQIVND (reference sequence). Written as DNA, the CDR3 is TGTGCCAGTAAGGACCAGGGGACCACCGGGGAGCTGTTTTTT. It codes for CASKDQGTTGELFF.

The chain combines TRBV19 with TRBJ1-1, with a tentative D call TRBD1 (6 bases). The CDR3 covers 15 residues. Trimming took off 6 bases at V and 1 base at J, with 15 bases between the two ends. Germline values: CDR1 LNHDA, CDR2 SQIVND (reference sequence). This chain's CDR3 is CASSDSSQGNTEAFF. CDR3 nucleotide sequence: TGTGCCAGTAGCGACTCCTCACAGGGGAACACTGAAGCTTTCTTT.

This clonotype was observed at least ten times. The chain recombines TRBV5-5 with TRBJ1-4, with TRBD1 as a possible D gene (5 bases). CDR1 SGHKS and CDR2 YYEKEE come from the germline V gene (reference sequence). This CDR3 region has 14 residues. The V and J ends lost 3 bases and 8 bases respectively, with 14 bases between them. The CDR3 region is CASSSGTLGEKLFF. The CDR3 DNA is TGTGCCAGCAGCTCTGGGACCTTGGGGGAAAAACTGTTTTTT.

This clonotype was detected many times. The chain couples TRBV4-2 to TRBJ1-4; D gene ambiguous. The CDR3 is 16 residues long. Trimming removed 4 bases from V and 4 bases from J, with 16 bases in between. Germline-derived CDR1 and CDR2 are LGHNA and YNFKEQ. CDR3 protein: CASSLERATRNEKLFF. The CDR3 DNA is TGTGCCAGCAGCCTGGAGAGGGCGACTCGTAATGAAAAACTGTTTTTT.

V gene TRBV28 combines with J gene TRBJ1-4; D possibly corresponds to TRBD1 (5 bases). The CDR3 is 13 amino acids. In germline, CDR1 is MDHEN, CDR2 SYDVKM. Trimming took 6 bases from V and 7 from J, leaving 12 bases between them. CDR3 DNA sequence: TGTGCCAGCAGATCAGGGATTTTTGAAAAACTGTTTTTT. It is translated as CASRSGIFEKLFF.

The V call is TRBV7-9, the J call TRBJ2-5, with D perhaps given as TRBD1 or TRBD2 (6 bases each). Trimming took off 3 bases at V and 3 bases at J, with 17 bases between the two ends. From germline, CDR1 is SEHNR and CDR2 FQNEAQ (reference sequence). This CDR3 is 16 amino acids long. The CDR3 bases are TGTGCCAGCAGCTTTTTCGGGGGCGGGTTGGAAGAGACCCAGTACTTC. It codes for CASSFFGGGLEETQYF.

This clonotype was seen many times. The chain combines TRBV7-2 with TRBJ2-4; the match to TRBD1 covers 7 bases. CDR3 length: 14 residues. V was clipped by 2 bases and J by 7 bases; unmatched bases: 5. Germline CDR1 reads SGHTA; CDR2 reads FQGNSA. The CDR3, as DNA: TGTGCCAGCAGCTTAAATACAGGGGTCAACATTCAGTACTTC. Translated: CASSLNTGVNIQYF.